These T cell receptor beta chains were read from a single sample in a study of beta chain features in type 1 diabetes. Profiling relied on immunoSEQ multiplex PCR, and the TCRdb table lists in-frame clones only, not all of them. The data hold 60,000 or so clones, with roughly three fifths observed a single time. Sequenced: Tregs from blood. Receptors were obtained from a young woman in good health. The CDR3 runs from the conserved cysteine through the conserved F or W. A D gene is named only where the DNA matches it firmly. A clone size is listed for some rows: how often the clone was seen (once, few, many), or a class if it is expanded.

v_call	clone_size	j_call	d_call	cdr3_aa	cdr3_nt
TRBV18	few	TRBJ1-1	TRBD1	CASSLTGVGTEAFF	TGTGCCAGCTCACTCACAGGGGTGGGCACTGAAGCTTTCTTT
TRBV11-2	-	TRBJ1-4	-	CASSSRGRRNEKLFF	TGTGCCAGCAGCTCGCGGGGCAGGAGGAATGAAAAACTGTTTTTT
TRBV9	once	TRBJ1-6	-	CASSVAGGSGQYSPLHF	TGTGCCAGCAGCGTAGCGGGGGGAAGTGGGCAATATTCACCCCTCCACTTT
TRBV29-1	few	TRBJ2-1	-	CSVESGYVGSEQFF	TGCAGCGTTGAATCCGGGTATGTTGGATCTGAGCAGTTCTTC
TRBV6-4	-	TRBJ2-7	TRBD1	CASRQDRGAGEQYF	TGTGCCAGCCGACAAGACAGGGGGGCTGGCGAGCAGTACTTC
TRBV6-5	-	TRBJ2-3	-	CASSYKGFYTDTQYF	TGTGCCAGCAGTTACAAGGGGTTCTACACAGATACGCAGTATTTT
TRBV9	-	TRBJ2-1	-	CASSVREPYNEQFF	TGTGCCAGCAGCGTAAGGGAGCCCTACAATGAGCAGTTCTTC
TRBV2	-	TRBJ2-1	-	CAGKNRVRGGEQFF	TGTGCCGGGAAAAACAGGGTGAGGGGAGGGGAGCAGTTCTTC
TRBV9	-	TRBJ2-1	TRBD2	CASSVGVRGGGYNEQFF	TGTGCCAGCAGCGTAGGGGTACGGGGGGGCGGATACAATGAGCAGTTCTTC
TRBV6-1	-	TRBJ2-7	-	CASSSRGGLYEQYF	TGTGCCAGCAGTAGCAGGGGCGGCCTCTACGAGCAGTACTTC
TRBV4-1	medium-sized	TRBJ2-7	-	CASSPLPTVYGEQYF	TGCGCCAGCAGCCCGCTTCCGACTGTCTACGGCGAGCAGTACTTC
TRBV7-9	-	TRBJ1-1	-	CASSLTRSTEAFF	TGTGCCAGCAGCCTAACCCGGAGCACTGAAGCTTTCTTT
TRBV30	-	TRBJ2-7	TRBD2	CAWSGSGRSAYEQYF	TGTGCCTGGAGTGGCAGCGGGAGGTCCGCCTACGAGCAGTACTTC
TRBV7-2	-	TRBJ2-5	-	CASSPRETQYF	TGTGCCAGCAGCCCCCGAGAGACCCAGTACTTC
TRBV10-3	-	TRBJ1-1	TRBD1	CAISAGTGTEAFF	TGTGCCATCAGTGCGGGGACAGGGACTGAAGCTTTCTTT
TRBV6-1	-	TRBJ2-3	-	CASNRDTQYF	TGTGCCAGCAACAGGGATACGCAGTATTTT
TRBV5-1	few	TRBJ2-7	-	CASSVSGPGDEQYF	TGCGCCAGCAGTGTATCAGGGCCTGGTGACGAGCAGTACTTC
TRBV5-1	-	TRBJ1-6	-	CASSLSGTGSPLHF	TGCGCCAGCAGCTTGTCAGGTACCGGTTCACCCCTCCACTTT
TRBV19	once	TRBJ1-5	-	CASMLKQAEYSNQPQHF	TGTGCCAGTATGCTAAAACAGGCAGAGTATAGCAATCAGCCCCAGCATTTT